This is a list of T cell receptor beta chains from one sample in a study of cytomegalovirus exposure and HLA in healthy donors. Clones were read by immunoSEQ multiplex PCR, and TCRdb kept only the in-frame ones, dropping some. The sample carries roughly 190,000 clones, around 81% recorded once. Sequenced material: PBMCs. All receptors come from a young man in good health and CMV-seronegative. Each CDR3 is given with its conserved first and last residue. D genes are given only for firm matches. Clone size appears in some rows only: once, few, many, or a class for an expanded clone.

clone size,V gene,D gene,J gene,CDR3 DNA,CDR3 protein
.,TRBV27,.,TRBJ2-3,TGTGCCAGCAGTTTAGTCCCTAGCACAGATACGCAGTATTTT,CASSLVPSTDTQYF
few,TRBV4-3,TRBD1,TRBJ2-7,TGCGCCAGCAGCCAAGGACGACAGGGGAGTTACGAGCAGTACTTC,CASSQGRQGSYEQYF
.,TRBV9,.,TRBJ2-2,TGTGCCAGCAGCGTCCTTCTAAACACCGGGGAGCTGTTTTTT,CASSVLLNTGELFF
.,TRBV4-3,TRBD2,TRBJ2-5,TGCGCCAGCAGCCAGGATTTTAGCGGGGGGCTTCTAGAGACCCAGTACTTC,CASSQDFSGGLLETQYF
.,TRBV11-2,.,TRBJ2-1,TGTGCCAGCAGCTTAGCGGTAGCGGTCTCCTACAATGAGCAGTTCTTC,CASSLAVAVSYNEQFF
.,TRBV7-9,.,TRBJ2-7,TGTGCCAGCAGTCATCACATGGCAGACTCCTACGAGCAGTACTTC,CASSHHMADSYEQYF
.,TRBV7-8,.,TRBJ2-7,TGTGCCAGCAGCTTAGGGGCCTCCGTAGGGGCCTACGAGCAGTACTTC,CASSLGASVGAYEQYF
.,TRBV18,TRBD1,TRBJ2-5,TGTGCCAGCTCAAATAACCGGGACAGACAACAAGAGACCCAGTACTTC,CASSNNRDRQQETQYF
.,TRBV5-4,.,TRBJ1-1,TGTGCCAGCAGCTTGGATACAGTCCTAGAAGCTTTCTTT,CASSLDTVLEAFF
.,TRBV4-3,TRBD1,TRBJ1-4,TGCGCCAGCAGCCAAAGGGGACAGGGCGGAGTGAATGAAAAACTGTTTTTT,CASSQRGQGGVNEKLFF
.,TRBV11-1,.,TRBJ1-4,TGTGCCAGCAGCTTCTCAGGGAATGAAAAACTGTTTTTT,CASSFSGNEKLFF
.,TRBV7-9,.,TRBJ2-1,TGTGCCAGCAGCTTAGGTCGGGTAATTTCCTACAATGAGCAGTTCTTC,CASSLGRVISYNEQFF
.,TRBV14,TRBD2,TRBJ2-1,TGTGCCAGCTCCCCTCCCGGGACTAGCGGGAGAGAGAATGAGCAGTTCTTC,CASSPPGTSGRENEQFF
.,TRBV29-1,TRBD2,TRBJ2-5,TGCAGCGTTGCTCGGGGACTAGCGGCGATTCAAGAGACCCAGTACTTC,CSVARGLAAIQETQYF
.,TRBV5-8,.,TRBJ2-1,TGTGCCAGCATAAGGGACACATACAATAATGAGCAGTTCTTC,CASIRDTYNNEQFF
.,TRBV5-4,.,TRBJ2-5,TGTGCCAGCAGCCGATCAACTAGTCTCGAGACCCAGTACTTC,CASSRSTSLETQYF
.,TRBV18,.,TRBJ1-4,TGTGCCAGCTCACCAGCACAGGGTTTGGGAGAAAAACTGTTTTTT,CASSPAQGLGEKLFF
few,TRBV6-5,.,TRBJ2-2,TGTGCCAGCAGTTTCTCCGGGGAGCTGTTTTTT,CASSFSGELFF
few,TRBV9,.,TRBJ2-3,TGTGCCAGCAGCCCCCAGGGGAGGGGGAGCGTTGATACGCAGTATTTT,CASSPQGRGSVDTQYF
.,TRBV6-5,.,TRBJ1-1,TGTGCCAGCAGTTATCATTCGGGCACTGAAGCTTTCTTT,CASSYHSGTEAFF
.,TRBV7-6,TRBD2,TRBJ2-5,TGTGCCACCTTTGGGACTAGCGGGAGTAAAGAGACCCAGTACTTC,CATFGTSGSKETQYF
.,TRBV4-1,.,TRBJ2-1,TGCGCCAGCAGCCAAGGGTTCGGAGGCCGGGCCTACAATGAGCAGTTCTTC,CASSQGFGGRAYNEQFF
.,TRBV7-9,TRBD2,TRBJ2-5,TGTGCCAGCAGCTCGCGACTAGCGGAAGAGACCCAGTACTTC,CASSSRLAEETQYF
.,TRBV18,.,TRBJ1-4,TGTGCCAGCTCACAGGGGCTTGGAGAAAAACTGTTTTTT,CASSQGLGEKLFF
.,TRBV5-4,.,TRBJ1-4,TGTGCCAGCAGCTCAGGGTTAACTAATGAAAAACTGTTTTTT,CASSSGLTNEKLFF
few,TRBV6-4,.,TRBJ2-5,TGTGCCAGCAGTGACGCGGTTCTCCTTAGGCTTGACCAAGAGACCCAGTACTTC,CASSDAVLLRLDQETQYF
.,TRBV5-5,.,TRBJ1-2,TGTGCCAGCAGCTTGGAGCGGAGTAACTATGGCTACACCTTC,CASSLERSNYGYTF
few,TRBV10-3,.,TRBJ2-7,TGTGCCATCAGTGAGGGGGAGTGGGCCTACGAGCAGTACTTC,CAISEGEWAYEQYF
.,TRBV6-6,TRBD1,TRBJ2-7,TGTGCCAGCAGTTACCGGGACAGCTACGAGCAGTACTTC,CASSYRDSYEQYF
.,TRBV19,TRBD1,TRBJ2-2,TGTGCCAGTAGAACAGGGGGCATGGACACCGGGGAGCTGTTTTTT,CASRTGGMDTGELFF
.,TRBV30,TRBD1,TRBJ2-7,TGTGCCTGGAGTGTACGAGTGGGACAGCTAACCTACGAGCAGTACTTC,CAWSVRVGQLTYEQYF
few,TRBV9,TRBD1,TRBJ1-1,TGTGCCAGCAGCTTCGGACAGGGGGAGATCATTGGCACTGAAGCTTTCTTT,CASSFGQGEIIGTEAFF
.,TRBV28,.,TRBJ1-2,TGTGCCAGCGGGACTGCTTATGGCTACACCTTC,CASGTAYGYTF
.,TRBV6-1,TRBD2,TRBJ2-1,TGTGCCAGCAGTGAAGCGTCGAGCGGGGGTCTCAATGAGCAGTTCTTC,CASSEASSGGLNEQFF
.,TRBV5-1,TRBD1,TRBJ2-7,TGCGCCACTCAAGTAGGACAGGGGGGCAACGAGCAGTACTTC,CATQVGQGGNEQYF